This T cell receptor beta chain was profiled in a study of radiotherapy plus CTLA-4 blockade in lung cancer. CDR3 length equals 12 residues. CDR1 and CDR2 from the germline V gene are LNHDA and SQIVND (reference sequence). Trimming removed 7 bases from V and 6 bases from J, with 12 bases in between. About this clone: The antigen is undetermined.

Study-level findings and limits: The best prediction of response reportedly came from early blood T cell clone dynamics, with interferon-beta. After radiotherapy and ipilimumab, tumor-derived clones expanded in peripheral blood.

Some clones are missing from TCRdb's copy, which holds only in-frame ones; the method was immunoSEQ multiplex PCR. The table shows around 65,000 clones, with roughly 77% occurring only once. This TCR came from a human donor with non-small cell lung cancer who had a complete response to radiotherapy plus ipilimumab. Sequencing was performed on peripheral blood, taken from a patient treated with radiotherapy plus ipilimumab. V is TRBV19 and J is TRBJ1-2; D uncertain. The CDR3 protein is CASTQDQDGYTF. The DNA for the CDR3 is TGTGCCAGTACCCAGGACCAGGATGGCTACACCTTC.